The rows below give T cell receptor beta chains drawn from one sample of a study of technical replicates of blood from a handful of donors. Libraries were prepared by immunoSEQ multiplex PCR; TCRdb keeps only in-frame clonotypes and omits some of them. The table shows roughly 65,000 clones, with about 86% occurring only once. Sequenced sample: PBMCs. Source of these receptors: a human donor in good health. Some clones in this sample may be carry-over from other donors' samples. Each CDR3 is given with its conserved first and last residue. Each record gives: D gene, clone size, V gene, J gene, CDR3 DNA, CDR3 protein. The D gene is left open where the match is weak. Part of the rows lack a size; the others show once, few, many or a class for expanded clones.

d_gene: -
abundance: -
v_gene: TRBV13
j_gene: TRBJ1-1
CDR3nt: TGTGCCAGCAGCCCGGGGTCAACCCACGAAGCTTTCTTT
CDR3aa: CASSPGSTHEAFF

d_gene: TRBD1
abundance: -
v_gene: TRBV2
j_gene: TRBJ1-5
CDR3nt: TGTGCCAGCAGTGGGGACAGGGGCGGTTATCAGCCCCAGCATTTT
CDR3aa: CASSGDRGGYQPQHF

d_gene: -
abundance: -
v_gene: TRBV11-2
j_gene: TRBJ2-3
CDR3nt: TGTGCCAGCAGCTTAACCGGGGATACGCAGTATTTT
CDR3aa: CASSLTGDTQYF

d_gene: -
abundance: once
v_gene: TRBV10-3
j_gene: TRBJ1-1
CDR3nt: TGTGCCATCAGCCTGACAGGGAACACTGAAGCTTTCTTT
CDR3aa: CAISLTGNTEAFF

d_gene: TRBD1
abundance: few
v_gene: TRBV28
j_gene: TRBJ1-1
CDR3nt: TGTGCCAGCAGTCCTTTGGGACAGGGAAATGAAGCTTTCTTT
CDR3aa: CASSPLGQGNEAFF

d_gene: -
abundance: -
v_gene: TRBV5-6
j_gene: TRBJ2-5
CDR3nt: TGTGCCAGCAGCTCATGGGGCTCGGCTCCGGAGACCCAGTACTTC
CDR3aa: CASSSWGSAPETQYF

d_gene: -
abundance: -
v_gene: TRBV7-8
j_gene: TRBJ2-5
CDR3nt: TGTGCCAGCAGTCTCGACAGCCTCCCCGACGAGACCCAGTACTTC
CDR3aa: CASSLDSLPDETQYF

d_gene: TRBD1
abundance: -
v_gene: TRBV7-3
j_gene: TRBJ1-1
CDR3nt: TGTGCCAGCAGAGGGGGCGCGAACACTGAAGCTTTCTTT
CDR3aa: CASRGGANTEAFF

d_gene: -
abundance: -
v_gene: TRBV4-1
j_gene: TRBJ2-1
CDR3nt: TGCGCCAGCAGCCAACCTCCCTGGACAGATTACAATGAGCAGTTCTTC
CDR3aa: CASSQPPWTDYNEQFF

d_gene: TRBD2
abundance: once
v_gene: TRBV7-8
j_gene: TRBJ2-2
CDR3nt: TGTGCCAGCAAGCGGGAGTTGGTCACCGGGGAGCTGTTTTTT
CDR3aa: CASKRELVTGELFF

d_gene: -
abundance: -
v_gene: TRBV11-3
j_gene: TRBJ2-3
CDR3nt: TGTGCCAGCAGCCCCCACCCGGGTACGCAGTATTTT
CDR3aa: CASSPHPGTQYF

d_gene: -
abundance: -
v_gene: TRBV29-1
j_gene: TRBJ1-2
CDR3nt: TGCAGCCACGAGGCCCCAGACTATGGCTACACCTTC
CDR3aa: CSHEAPDYGYTF

d_gene: TRBD1
abundance: -
v_gene: TRBV29-1
j_gene: TRBJ1-2
CDR3nt: TGCAGCGTCAGAGGGGGACAGGAAGATGGCTACACCTTC
CDR3aa: CSVRGGQEDGYTF